These 8 T cell receptor beta chains were all obtained from the same sample, sequenced in a study of CD8+CD57+ T cells in acquired aplastic anemia. The use of genomic DNA as template underpinned the TCR beta VDJ and CDR3 profiling. TCRdb independently ran MiXCR on the reads; one entry per CDR3 protein. The sample carries roughly 190,000 distinct CDR3 sequences, approximately 48% recorded once. An expansion of CD8+CD57+ cells by flow cytometry had been shown in patients chosen for sequencing. Sequencing was performed on sorted CD4+, CD8+, or CD8+CD57+ T cells (not recorded which) from PBMCs. The receptors were gathered from a human donor with aplastic anemia.

This clonotype was counted only a few times. The rearrangement joins TRBV7-9 to TRBJ1-1; D gene unclear. The CDR3 runs 13 residues. The germline V gene has CDR1 SEHNR and CDR2 FQNEAQ (reference sequence). Trimming left V 2 bases short and J 5 bases short, with 9 bases between. The chain's CDR3 is CASSLSVDTEAFF. DNA for the CDR3: TGTGCCAGCAGCTTAAGCGTGGATACTGAAGCTTTCTTT.

The chain recombines TRBV20-1 with TRBJ2-5; TRBD2 agrees at 11 bases. The CDR3 is 15 amino acids. With V trimmed by 2 bases and J by 5 bases, 7 bases remained unmatched. The germline CDR1 and CDR2 sequences are DFQATT and SNEGSKA (reference sequence). CDR3 sequence reads: CSARPVLAGGETQYF. CDR3 nucleotides: TGCAGTGCTAGACCCGTTCTAGCGGGAGGCGAGACCCAGTACTTC.

CDR3 in amino acids: CASSWLAERRGQHF. The CDR3 nucleotides read TGTGCCAGTAGTTGGCTAGCCGAACGGAGGGGCCAGCATTTT. The chain recombines TRBV19 with TRBJ1-5; TRBD1 is a possible D gene (5 bases). V was clipped by 5 bases and J by 12 bases, with 20 bases between them. Germline-derived CDR1 and CDR2 are LNHDA and SQIVND (reference sequence). The CDR3 is made up of 14 amino acids.

The V call is TRBV2, the J call TRBJ1-2; TRBD1 is a possible D gene (5 bases). The V end was cut by 11 bases, the J end by 4 bases, with 23 bases between. The CDR3 has 15 amino acids. CDR1 is SNHLY, CDR2 FYNNEI, per germline. The CDR3 DNA follows: TGTGCCTGGAGTGGGGCCGTCGGGATTCTCTATGGCTACACCTTC. Its protein is CAWSGAVGILYGYTF.

This clonotype was recorded at least ten times. The J gene is TRBJ2-7, the V gene TRBV4-1; D is unclear. Germline loops: CDR1 MGHRA, CDR2 YSYEKL. With 1 base removed from V and 6 bases from J, the gap between germline ends came to 10 bases. The CDR3 is 13 residues long. CDR3 region: CASSQGESREQYF. DNA for the CDR3: TGCGCCAGCAGCCAAGGCGAGAGTCGCGAGCAGTACTTC.

This clonotype was recorded many times. The V and J genes are TRBV12-3 or TRBV12-4 and TRBJ1-5; tentative D call: TRBD1 (5 bases). The germline V and J ends were trimmed by 3 bases and 7 bases, with 13 bases remaining between them. CDR3 size: 14 residues. In DNA, the CDR3 is TGTGCCAGCAGTTTGACTACAGAGGGGCAGCCCCAGCATTTT. The encoded protein is CASSLTTEGQPQHF.

The CDR3 region has the DNA TGTGCCAGCAGCGAACAGGGGGGGGAGGAGACCCAGTACTTC. It translates to CASSEQGGEETQYF. The chain uses TRBV2 and TRBJ2-5; possibly TRBD1 for D (8 bases). This CDR3 spans 14 amino acids. In germline, CDR1 is SNHLY, CDR2 FYNNEI. Trimming pared 6 bases from V and 5 bases from J, leaving 16 bases between. The entire variable domain, with the rest obtained from reference TRBV2 and TRBJ2-5, is as follows: EPEVTQTPSHQVTQMGQEVILRCVPISNHLYFYWYRQILGQKVEFLVSFYNNEISEKSEIFDDQFSVERPDGSNFTLKIRSTKLEDSAMYFCASSEQGGEETQYFGPGTRLLVL.

As concerns this clonotype: A read error may be the cause here, since a much bigger clone is one base away. The genes are TRBV5-1 and TRBJ2-2; 7 bases fit TRBD2. The length of the CDR3 is 14 residues. The junction had 5 bases not matched to a gene; V was cut back by 2 bases and J by 7 bases. Per the germline V gene, CDR1 is SGHRS and CDR2 is YFSETQ. The CDR3 protein is CASSLAGSDGELFF. CDR3 in DNA: TGCGCCAGCAGCTTAGCGGGATCTGACGGGGAGCTGTTTTTT. Supplemented by reference TRBV5-1 and TRBJ2-2, the full variable domain reads KAGVTQTPRYLIKTRGQQVTLSCSPISGHRSVSWYQQTPGQGLQFLFEYFSETQRNKGNFPGRFSGRQFSNSRSEMNVSTLELGDSALYLCASSLAGSDGELFFGEGSRLTVL.